A selection of T cell receptor beta chains follows, all from one sample in a study of OX40 agonist ivuxolimab in advanced cancers. Assay used: immunoSEQ multiplex PCR; TCRdb lists only in-frame clones, some missing. This table holds some 86,000 clones, 75% to 95% found once. The sample in question was CD4+ or CD8+ T cells sorted from blood, obtained in a trial of the OX40 agonist ivuxolimab. These receptor sequences come from an adult with an advanced solid tumor such as melanoma, head and neck, liver or kidney cancer. CDR3s include the opening cysteine and the closing phenylalanine or tryptophan. The order of the fields is V gene, J gene, clone size, D gene, CDR3 DNA, CDR3 protein. D genes are given only for firm matches. Clone size is given for some rows only: seen once, a few or many times, or a class if the clone is expanded.

v_gene: TRBV19; j_gene: TRBJ1-5; abundance: once; d_gene: NA; CDR3nt: TGTGCCAGTAGTATTTTGGGGGTTCGGCAGCCCCAGCATTTT; CDR3aa: CASSILGVRQPQHF
v_gene: TRBV5-1; j_gene: TRBJ1-1; abundance: once; d_gene: NA; CDR3nt: TGCGCCAGCAGTCAGGCGGAGAACACTGAAGCTTTCTTT; CDR3aa: CASSQAENTEAFF
v_gene: TRBV30; j_gene: TRBJ1-2; abundance: NA; d_gene: NA; CDR3nt: TGTGCCTGGAGTGTACTAAGGGGGTCCGGGGGCTACACCTTC; CDR3aa: CAWSVLRGSGGYTF
v_gene: TRBV27; j_gene: TRBJ1-4; abundance: NA; d_gene: NA; CDR3nt: TGTGCCAGCAGTCGGGGCAAAACAACTAATGAAAAACTGTTTTTT; CDR3aa: CASSRGKTTNEKLFF
v_gene: TRBV23-1; j_gene: TRBJ2-7; abundance: once; d_gene: NA; CDR3nt: TGCGCCAGCAGGCCATTAGCGCAAAGCTCCTACGAGCAATACTTC; CDR3aa: CASRPLAQSSYEQYF
v_gene: TRBV6-1; j_gene: TRBJ2-7; abundance: once; d_gene: NA; CDR3nt: TGTGCCAGCAGTGAAGTATGGGCAGGGCCCTACGAGCAGTACTTC; CDR3aa: CASSEVWAGPYEQYF
v_gene: TRBV27; j_gene: TRBJ2-7; abundance: NA; d_gene: NA; CDR3nt: TGTGCCAGCAGTTTCAAACTAGGCCTTCAGCTGTACTTC; CDR3aa: CASSFKLGLQLYF
v_gene: TRBV5-1; j_gene: TRBJ2-7; abundance: NA; d_gene: TRBD1; CDR3nt: TGCGCCAGCAGGCGGACAGGGGGCCGCGAGCAGTACTTC; CDR3aa: CASRRTGGREQYF
v_gene: TRBV4-1; j_gene: TRBJ1-2; abundance: few; d_gene: TRBD1; CDR3nt: TGCGCCAGCAGCCAAGGGACAGGGGCGCGCGGCTACACCTTC; CDR3aa: CASSQGTGARGYTF
v_gene: TRBV10-1; j_gene: TRBJ2-1; abundance: NA; d_gene: NA; CDR3nt: TGCGCCAGCAGTGAAACGGCTTGGGACAATGAGCAGTTCTTC; CDR3aa: CASSETAWDNEQFF
v_gene: TRBV10-1; j_gene: TRBJ2-6; abundance: NA; d_gene: NA; CDR3nt: TGCGCCAGCAGTGAGTCTGCCTCTGGGGCCAACGTCCTGACTTTC; CDR3aa: CASSESASGANVLTF
v_gene: TRBV5-6; j_gene: TRBJ1-1; abundance: NA; d_gene: TRBD1; CDR3nt: TGTGCCAGCACCACGACAGGGGAAGCTTTCTTT; CDR3aa: CASTTTGEAFF
v_gene: TRBV5-1; j_gene: TRBJ2-5; abundance: NA; d_gene: TRBD2; CDR3nt: TGCGCCAGCAGCTTGAGGGCTAGCGGGGCTCAAGAGACCCAGTACTTC; CDR3aa: CASSLRASGAQETQYF
v_gene: TRBV21-1; j_gene: TRBJ1-1; abundance: NA; d_gene: NA; CDR3nt: TGTGCCAGCAGCAATAAAGGCAGGGAGAACACTGAAGCTTTCTTT; CDR3aa: CASSNKGRENTEAFF
v_gene: TRBV9; j_gene: TRBJ2-7; abundance: NA; d_gene: TRBD2; CDR3nt: TGTGCCAGCAGCCCGCTAGCGGGAGGGGCCGGCGAGCAGTACTTC; CDR3aa: CASSPLAGGAGEQYF
v_gene: TRBV23-1; j_gene: TRBJ2-7; abundance: once; d_gene: NA; CDR3nt: TGCGCCAGCAGTCAATCCGTCCCCAAAAGCTCCTACGAGCAGTACTTC; CDR3aa: CASSQSVPKSSYEQYF
v_gene: TRBV19; j_gene: TRBJ1-2; abundance: NA; d_gene: NA; CDR3nt: TGTGCCAGTAGTATCCCGGGGTGGAACTATGGCTACACCTTC; CDR3aa: CASSIPGWNYGYTF
v_gene: TRBV18; j_gene: TRBJ2-1; abundance: NA; d_gene: NA; CDR3nt: TGTGCCAGCTCACCTGCAGGGTTCATGGACAATGAGCAGTTCTTC; CDR3aa: CASSPAGFMDNEQFF